The sequence of this T cell receptor beta chain was determined in a study of cytomegalovirus exposure and HLA in healthy donors. Overall study: Both the roughly 120 validation repertoires and the approximately 620 first-cohort repertoires used the same platform, as reported by a later analysis. Study-wide results and limits: Reportedly, diagnosis of cytomegalovirus status by the classifier showed high specificity and sensitivity.

Clones were sequenced by immunoSEQ multiplex PCR, and TCRdb holds only the in-frame ones, with some missing. The sample has more than 110,000 clones, 84% seen once. This clone came up a few times. Antigen unknown. CDR3 length equals 13 residues. Germline-derived CDR1 and CDR2 are MNHEY and SVGAGI. Trimming took off 6 bases at V and 8 bases at J, with 11 bases between the two ends. Specimen: PBMCs. The chain combines TRBV6-5 with TRBJ2-6, with D perhaps TRBD1 (6 bases). This receptor was taken from a woman under 40 in good health and CMV-seronegative. The CDR3: CASRRTGTNVLTF. CDR3 in DNA: TGTGCCAGCAGGAGAACAGGGACCAACGTCCTGACTTTC.